This T cell receptor beta chain was recorded in a study of T cells in Graves' hyperthyroidism and ophthalmopathy. Study information: Initial diagnosis, before any treatment, was when peripheral blood was collected. Study results and caveats: Within blood appeared most thyroid clonotypes that had expanded above 0.001. A model built on 13 V-J features separated ophthalmopathy from stable hyperthyroidism.

Cells are PBMCs isolated from around 10 ml of fresh blood. TCR beta CDR3 regions were amplified from RNA. Researchers ran a first-round RT-PCR on the TCR CDR3 using the HTBI primer set. One entry per CDR3 protein, called by TCRdb with MiXCR from the multiplex PCR reads. The sample includes 450,000 to 650,000 distinct CDR3 sequences, roughly 17% of them seen just once. This clonotype was seen repeatedly, ten times or more. Its antigen is unidentified. The source material was blood. The source is a young woman with Graves' ophthalmopathy.

The CDR3 region is CSARDSGGVGYEQYF. In DNA, the CDR3 is TGCAGTGCTAGAGATAGTGGGGGAGTTGGATACGAGCAGTACTTC. The genes are TRBV20-1 and TRBJ2-7, with D possibly called TRBD1 or TRBD2 (5 bases each). CDR3 size: 15 residues. Germline values: CDR1 DFQATT, CDR2 SNEGSKA (reference sequence). V lost 0 bases to trimming and J lost 4 bases, with 16 bases between them.